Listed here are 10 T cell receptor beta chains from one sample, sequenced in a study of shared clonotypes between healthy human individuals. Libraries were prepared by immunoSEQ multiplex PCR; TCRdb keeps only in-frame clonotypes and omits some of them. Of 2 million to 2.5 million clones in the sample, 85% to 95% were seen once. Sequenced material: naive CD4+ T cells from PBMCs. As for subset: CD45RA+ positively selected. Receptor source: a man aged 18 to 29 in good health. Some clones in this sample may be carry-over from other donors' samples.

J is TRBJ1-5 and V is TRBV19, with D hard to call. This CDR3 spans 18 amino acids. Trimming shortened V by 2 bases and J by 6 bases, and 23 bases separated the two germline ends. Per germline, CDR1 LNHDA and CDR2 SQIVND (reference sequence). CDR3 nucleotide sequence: TGTGCCAGTAGTATAAGCTGGACCCACGCCGCCCTCGGTCAGCCCCAGCATTTT. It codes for CASSISWTHAALGQPQHF.

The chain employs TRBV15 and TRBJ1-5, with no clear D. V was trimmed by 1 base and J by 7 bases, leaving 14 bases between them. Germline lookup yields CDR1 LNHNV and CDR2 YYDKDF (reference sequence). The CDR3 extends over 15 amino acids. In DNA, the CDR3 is TGTGCCACCAGCAGAGGGCAGCAAGGAGGACAGCCCCAGCATTTT. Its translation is CATSRGQQGGQPQHF.

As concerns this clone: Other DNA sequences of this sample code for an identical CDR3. Here the CDR3 reads CASSQERWTEAFF. The CDR3 nucleotides read TGCGCCAGCAGCCAAGAAAGATGGACTGAAGCTTTCTTT. The rearrangement links TRBV4-3 to TRBJ1-1; D ambiguous. Germline V gene lookup returns CDR1 LGHNA and CDR2 YSLEER. The CDR3 runs 13 residues. Trimming took off 0 bases at V and 5 bases at J, with 7 bases between the two ends.

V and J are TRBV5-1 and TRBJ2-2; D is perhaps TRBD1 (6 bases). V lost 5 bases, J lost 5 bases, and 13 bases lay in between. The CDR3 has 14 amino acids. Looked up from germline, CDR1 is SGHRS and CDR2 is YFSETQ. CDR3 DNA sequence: TGCGCCAGCAGGCGGAGGACAGAGACCGGGGAGCTGTTTTTT. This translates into CASRRRTETGELFF.

The chain's CDR3 is CASSLDPLAGSRNEQFF. Written as DNA, the CDR3 is TGTGCCAGCAGCTTAGACCCGCTAGCGGGAAGTCGCAATGAGCAGTTCTTC. The chain joins TRBV11-3 to TRBJ2-1, with 9 bases aligning to TRBD2. This CDR3 is 17 amino acids long. The V gene's germline CDR1 is SGHNT and CDR2 YENEEA. Trimming removed 0 bases from V and 6 bases from J; junction bases left unmatched: 9.

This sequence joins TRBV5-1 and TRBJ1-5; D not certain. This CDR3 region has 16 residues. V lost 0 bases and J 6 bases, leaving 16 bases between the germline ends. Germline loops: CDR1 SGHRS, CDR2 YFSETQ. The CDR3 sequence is CASSLGTVGSGQPQHF. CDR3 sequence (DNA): TGCGCCAGCAGCTTGGGTACAGTAGGGAGTGGTCAGCCCCAGCATTTT.

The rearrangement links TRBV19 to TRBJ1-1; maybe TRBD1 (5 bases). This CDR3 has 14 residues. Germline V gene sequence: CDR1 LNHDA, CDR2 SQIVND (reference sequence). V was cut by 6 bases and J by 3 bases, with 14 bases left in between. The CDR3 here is CASSKTVGDTEAFF. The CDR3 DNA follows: TGTGCCAGTAGCAAGACAGTGGGAGACACTGAAGCTTTCTTT.

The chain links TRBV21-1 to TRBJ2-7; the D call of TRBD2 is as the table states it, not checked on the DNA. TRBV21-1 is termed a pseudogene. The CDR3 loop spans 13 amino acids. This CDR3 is CASSKAIAYEQYF. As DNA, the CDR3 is TGTGCCAGCAGCAAAGCAATAGCGTACGAGCAGTACTTC.

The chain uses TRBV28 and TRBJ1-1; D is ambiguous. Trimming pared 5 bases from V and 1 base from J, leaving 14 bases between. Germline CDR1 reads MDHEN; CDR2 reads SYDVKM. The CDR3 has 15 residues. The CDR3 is CASSPEALGNTEAFF. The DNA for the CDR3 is TGTGCCAGCAGTCCAGAGGCCCTAGGGAACACTGAAGCTTTCTTT.

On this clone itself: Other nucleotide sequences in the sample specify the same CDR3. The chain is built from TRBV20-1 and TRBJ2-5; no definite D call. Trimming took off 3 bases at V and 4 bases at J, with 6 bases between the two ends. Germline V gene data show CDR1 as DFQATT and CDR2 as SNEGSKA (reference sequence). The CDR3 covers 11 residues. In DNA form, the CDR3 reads TGCAGTGCTAGGTTGGGAGAGACCCAGTACTTC. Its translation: CSARLGETQYF.